Below are 7 T cell receptor beta chains sequenced from a single sample in a study of cytomegalovirus exposure and HLA in healthy donors. 13 Jbeta primers and 60 Vbeta primers were used for the PCR. The data were produced by immunoSEQ multiplex PCR, yet TCRdb's version contains in-frame clones alone and is incomplete. Among about 130,000 clones, 70% to 85% were seen once, and the ten largest hold around 1.7%. Sequenced input: PBMCs. These TCRs come from a boy aged 5-17 years in good health and CMV-seronegative.

This clone has only a few counts. Germline and junction disagree at one end, which may indicate a read error. The J gene is TRBJ2-7, the V gene TRBV19; 11 positions agree with TRBD2. Germline CDR1 LNHDA, CDR2 SQIVND (reference sequence). This CDR3 comprises 15 residues. CDR3 DNA sequence: TGTGCCGGTAGAATTAGCGGGAGGGCCCTCTACGAGCAGTACTTC. Residues: CAGRISGRALYEQYF.

The V and J genes are TRBV4-3 and TRBJ1-5; no definite D call. The V gene's germline CDR1 is LGHNA and CDR2 YSLEER. V lost 0 bases, J lost 6 bases, and 6 bases lay in between. The CDR3 is 13 residues long. CDR3 in DNA: TGCGCCAGCAGCCAAGACATGAGTCAGCCCCAGCATTTT. Protein sequence: CASSQDMSQPQHF.

The chain couples TRBV5-1 to TRBJ1-1, with 11 bases fitting TRBD1. From germline, CDR1 is SGHRS and CDR2 YFSETQ. The CDR3 is 15 residues long. V was pared by 4 bases and J by 4 bases, with 6 bases of the junction left unmatched. The CDR3 region has the DNA TGCGCCAGCAGCCTGGACAGGGGGCGTTTCACTGAAGCTTTCTTT. Protein product: CASSLDRGRFTEAFF. Based on the CDR3 plus reference TRBV5-1 and TRBJ1-1, the full variable domain is KAGVTQTPRYLIKTRGQQVTLSCSPISGHRSVSWYQQTPGQGLQFLFEYFSETQRNKGNFPGRFSGRQFSNSRSEMNVSTLELGDSALYLCASSLDRGRFTEAFFGQGTRLTVV.

The chain is built from TRBV19 and TRBJ2-7, with D perhaps TRBD1 (5 bases). CDR3 length: 13 amino acids. Germline-derived CDR1 and CDR2 are LNHDA and SQIVND (reference sequence). V was clipped by 5 bases and J by 0 bases, with 8 bases between them. The CDR3 nucleotides are TGTGCCAGTAGTTCACAGGCCTCCTACGAGCAGTACTTC. It codes for CASSSQASYEQYF.

The chain combines TRBV7-9 with TRBJ1-2; tentatively, D is TRBD1 (5 bases). The CDR3 runs 15 residues. Trimming took 1 base from V and 8 from J, leaving 17 bases between them. Germline-derived CDR1 and CDR2 are SEHNR and FQNEAQ (reference sequence). CDR3 nucleotides: TGTGCCAGCAGCTTAGGTCTCATGACAGAACGGGGCTACACCTTC. The encoded protein is CASSLGLMTERGYTF. The full variable domain, with the rest looked up from reference TRBV7-9 and TRBJ1-2, is DTGVSQNPRHKITKRGQNVTFRCDPISEHNRLYWYRQTLGQGPEFLTYFQNEAQLEKSRLLSDRFSAERPKGSFSTLEIQRTEQGDSAMYLCASSLGLMTERGYTFGSGTRLTVV.

J is TRBJ1-2 and V is TRBV11-2; 9 bases are shared with TRBD1. Germline assignment: CDR1 SGHAT and CDR2 FQNNGV. Losses at the gene ends were 5 bases for V and 2 bases for J; bases not matched to a gene: 6. This CDR3 is built from 15 residues. CDR3 DNA sequence: TGTGCCAGCAGCGTACCCGGGACAGGGAACTATGGCTACACCTTC. Residues: CASSVPGTGNYGYTF.

The chain combines TRBV4-1 with TRBJ2-1, with TRBD2 identical over 9 bases. V shed 1 base and J 2 bases; nucleotides not matched to a gene: 12. CDR3 length: 19 amino acids. Germline V gene sequence: CDR1 MGHRA, CDR2 YSYEKL. The CDR3 loop reads CASSQGPTEAGGTYNEQFF. In nucleotides, the CDR3 is TGCGCCAGCAGCCAAGGCCCGACTGAAGCGGGGGGAACCTACAATGAGCAGTTCTTC.